The 26 T cell receptor beta chains reported below all come from one sample, sequenced in a study of T cell clonality in common variable immunodeficiency. TCRdb keeps only in-frame clones here, not all; method: immunoSEQ multiplex PCR. This sample carries roughly 51,000 clones, none of them present only once. Sequenced sample: peripheral blood mononuclear cells. The source is a person aged 18-70 years in good health.

This clone was counted ten times or more. The read finishes 3 residues shy of the CDR3 end, and the germline J gene is used to complete it. V gene TRBV7-3 combines with J gene TRBJ1-1; 7 nucleotides match TRBD1. This CDR3 spans 13 amino acids. Germline CDR1 and CDR2: SGHTA and FQGTGA. J gave up 4 bases and V 5 bases, and 4 bases lay outside the gene matches. The sequenced part of the CDR3 DNA is TGTGCCAGCAGCCCAGGGGGAGGCACTGAA. Protein product: CASSPGGGTE. The CDR3, in full, reads CASSPGGGTEAFF. The complete variable domain, with remaining parts taken from reference TRBV7-3 and TRBJ1-1, reads GAGVSQTPSNKVTEKGKYVELRCDPISGHTALYWYRQSLGQGPEFLIYFQGTGAADDSGLPNDRFFAVRPEGSVSTLKIQRTERGDSAVYLCASSPGGGTEAFFGQGTRLTVV.

This clone was recorded many times. The read terminates 3 residues before the CDR3 end, so the remaining end is supplied by the germline J gene. The V and J genes are TRBV13 and TRBJ2-1, with 8 bases lining up with TRBD1. V lost 4 bases, J lost 0 bases, and 2 bases stayed unmatched. Germline-derived CDR1 and CDR2 are PRHDT and FYEKMQ (reference sequence). This CDR3 contains 15 residues. The CDR3 loop reads CASSWTGSSYNEQFF. The CDR3 bases that were read are TGTGCCAGCAGCTGGACAGGGAGCTCCTACAATGAG. Drawing the rest from reference TRBV13 and TRBJ2-1, the complete variable domain is AAGVIQSPRHLIKEKRETATLKCYPIPRHDTVYWYQQGPGQDPQFLISFYEKMQSDKGSIPDRFSAQQFSDYHSELNMSSLELGDSALYFCASSWTGSSYNEQFFGPGTRLTVL.

This clone showed up just a few times. From the germline J gene comes the end of the CDR3, since the read stops 3 residues before it. The chain couples TRBV18 to TRBJ1-1; D remains unclear. Trimming removed 0 bases at V and 7 bases at J, with 9 bases between. The CDR3 has 13 residues. The germline V gene has CDR1 KGHSH and CDR2 LQKENI. Partial CDR3 DNA: TGTGCCAGCTCACCACCTGGACGGGGTGAA. Its protein is CASSPPGRGE. The CDR3 as a whole reads CASSPPGRGEAFF.

At least ten counts were recorded for this clone. A junction boundary mismatches the germline segment, possibly from a read error. Sequencing ends 3 residues short of the CDR3 end; the germline J gene provides the rest. This chain links TRBV4-2 with TRBJ1-1; D unclear. The CDR3 spans 16 residues. The germline V gene has CDR1 LGHNA and CDR2 YNFKEQ. The CDR3 is CASSQEVAGTNTEAFF. CDR3 bases read: TGCGCCAGCAGCCAAGAGGTGGCAGGAACGAACACTGAA.

This clone was seen a handful of times. The read is 3 residues too short to cover the CDR3 end, so that end is filled in from the germline J gene. The chain is built from TRBV19 and TRBJ2-2; D uncertain. Trimming took 5 bases from V and 1 from J, leaving 8 bases between them. This CDR3 contains 14 residues. CDR1 is LNHDA, CDR2 SQIVND, per germline (reference sequence). CDR3 bases read: TGTGCCAGTAGTTTCCGACAGAACACCGGGGAG. Protein product: CASSFRQNTGE. The entire CDR3 is CASSFRQNTGELFF.

This clone has at least ten counts. The read comes to an end 3 residues before the CDR3 does, leaving the germline J gene to fill in the end. The chain couples TRBV7-2 to TRBJ2-2; tentative D call: TRBD2 (6 bases). In germline, CDR1 is SGHTA, CDR2 FQGNSA. With 3 bases removed from V and 2 bases from J, the gap between germline ends came to 10 bases. The CDR3 spans 15 residues. The chain's CDR3 is CASSLRGSNTGELFF. CDR3 DNA, as far as it was read: TGTGCCAGCAGCTTGCGGGGCAGTAACACCGGGGAG.

This clone was found many times. Partial CDR3 DNA: TGTGCCAGTAGTATAGAACTGGACTCATCGAACACCGGGGAG. Protein: CASSIELDSSNTGE. In full, the CDR3 reads CASSIELDSSNTGELFF. The chain combines TRBV19 with TRBJ2-2; perhaps TRBD2 as D (5 bases). Read coverage stops 3 residues before the CDR3 terminus; the germline J gene supplies the remainder. The germline V gene encodes CDR1 LNHDA and CDR2 SQIVND (reference sequence). With 0 bases removed from V and 0 bases from J, the gap between germline ends came to 11 bases. The CDR3 runs to 17 residues.

This clone was counted at least ten times. The read finishes 3 residues shy of the CDR3 end, and the germline J gene is used to complete it. The gene calls are TRBV7-7 and TRBJ2-5; no firm D call. The germline V and J ends were trimmed by 3 bases and 5 bases, with 13 bases remaining between them. In germline, CDR1 is SSHAT, CDR2 FNYEAQ (reference sequence). The length of the CDR3 is 14 residues. The sequenced CDR3 bases are TGTGCCAGCAGCTTCAAGGCAGATGAGGAGACC. Translated: CASSFKADEET. The CDR3, in full, reads CASSFKADEETQYF.

This clone was counted only a few times. At one end, the junction sequence differs from germline, possibly due to a read error. The CDR3 end is not reached by the read, which stops 3 residues before it; the germline J gene fills it in. V gene TRBV5-6 combines with J gene TRBJ2-7; 8 nucleotides agree with TRBD2. CDR3 length: 13 amino acids. CDR1 SGHDT and CDR2 YYEEEE come from the germline V gene. CDR3 bases read: TGTGTCAGCAGCGTCGGGACTAGCTACGAG. It yields the protein CVSSVGTSYE. The CDR3 in full is CVSSVGTSYEQYF.

This clone has ten or more counts. The CDR3 reads CASRGGARSSYEQYF. The covered CDR3 bases are TGTGCCAGCCGCGGAGGGGCTAGGAGCTCCTACGAG. This chain links TRBV2 with TRBJ2-7, with D perhaps matching TRBD2 (6 bases). The read gets to within 3 residues of the CDR3 end, and the germline J gene fills in the rest. Trimming shortened V by 8 bases and J by 0 bases, and 17 bases separated the two germline ends. CDR1 is SNHLY and CDR2 is FYNNEI in the germline V gene. This CDR3 spans 15 amino acids.

Turning to this clone: The read terminates 3 residues before the CDR3 end, so the remaining end is supplied by the germline J gene. The V and J genes are TRBV27 and TRBJ2-5; no definite D call. The CDR3 sequence is 12 residues long. Germline V gene data show CDR1 as MNHEY and CDR2 as SMNVEV (reference sequence). The V and J ends lost 5 bases and 5 bases respectively, with 9 bases between them. CDR3 DNA (partial): TGTGCCAGCAGTCCAGTAGGGGAGACC. Its protein is CASSPVGET. The entire CDR3 is CASSPVGETQYF.

This clone was observed at least ten times. The CDR3 end falls 3 residues outside the read, so it is completed with the germline J gene. The genes are TRBV7-9 and TRBJ2-1; 7 bases fit TRBD1. The CDR3 has 14 residues. Germline V gene sequence: CDR1 SEHNR, CDR2 FQNEAQ (reference sequence). After removal of 2 bases from V and 3 bases from J, the junction contained 1 base not matched to a gene. The CDR3 DNA, read in part, is TGTGCCAGCAGCTTACCAGGGGGCTACAATGAG. It translates to CASSLPGGYNE. The full CDR3 reads CASSLPGGYNEQFF.

This clone was recorded many times. The read terminates 3 residues ahead of where the CDR3 ends, so the germline J gene completes it. J is TRBJ2-2 and V is TRBV7-9, with D unclear. V lost 5 bases, J lost 3 bases, and 13 bases lay in between. The CDR3 spans 15 residues. From germline, CDR1 is SEHNR and CDR2 FQNEAQ (reference sequence). The CDR3 DNA, read in part, is TGTGCCAGCAGCCCTCTGCAACGGGACACCGGGGAG. Encoded protein: CASSPLQRDTGE. The whole CDR3 sequence reads CASSPLQRDTGELFF. Supplemented by reference TRBV7-9 and TRBJ2-2, the full variable domain reads DTGVSQNPRHKITKRGQNVTFRCDPISEHNRLYWYRQTLGQGPEFLTYFQNEAQLEKSRLLSDRFSAERPKGSFSTLEIQRTEQGDSAMYLCASSPLQRDTGELFFGEGSRLTVL.

This clone was counted ten times or more. The CDR3: CAISAPGTTKETQYF. Incomplete CDR3 DNA: TGTGCCATCAGTGCCCCCGGGACTACTAAAGAGACC. V is TRBV10-3 and J is TRBJ2-5; 7 positions match TRBD2. The CDR3 is cut off 3 residues early in the read; its end comes from the germline J gene. V dropped 4 bases and J dropped 3; count of bases not matched to a gene: 8. The CDR3 has 15 amino acids. The germline V gene encodes CDR1 ENHRY and CDR2 SYGVKD.

There are many counts of this clone. The part of the CDR3 DNA that was read is TGTGCCAGTAGGACGAGGGGACTAGCGGGAGAGACC. Translating gives CASRTRGLAGET. The CDR3 in full is CASRTRGLAGETQYF. V and J are TRBV19 and TRBJ2-5, with TRBD2 matching over 12 bases. The CDR3 extends 3 residues past the end of the read, so its final part is completed from the germline J gene. Looked up from germline, CDR1 is LNHDA and CDR2 is SQIVND (reference sequence). The trim removed 6 bases at V and 4 bases at J, leaving 6 bases unmatched. This CDR3 spans 15 amino acids.

This clone was seen many times. The read stops 3 residues short of the end of the CDR3; the missing end is completed from the germline J gene. The gene calls are TRBV7-2 and TRBJ2-5; 13 nucleotides match TRBD2. V gave up 5 bases and J gave up 7 bases; unmatched junction bases: 4. Germline V gene lookup returns CDR1 SGHTA and CDR2 FQGNSA. The CDR3 is made up of 14 amino acids. CDR3 bases read: TGTGCCAGCAGCCGACTAGCGGGAGGTGGGACC. It is translated as CASSRLAGGGT. The complete CDR3 reads CASSRLAGGGTQYF.

This clone was detected ten times or more. The CDR3 end falls 3 residues outside the read, so it is completed with the germline J gene. This chain joins TRBV5-6 and TRBJ1-5; weak D call: TRBD1 (6 bases). Germline V gene data show CDR1 as SGHDT and CDR2 as YYEEEE. The V and J ends lost 2 bases and 3 bases respectively, with 9 bases between them. The CDR3 consists of 14 residues. The part of the CDR3 DNA that was read is TGTGCCAGCAGCTTAGGGACATACAATCAGCCC. Protein sequence: CASSLGTYNQP. The full CDR3 is CASSLGTYNQPQHF.

This clone was observed many times. The CDR3 is cut off 3 residues early in the read; its end comes from the germline J gene. The rearrangement uses TRBV2 and TRBJ2-5, with 11 bases lining up with TRBD2. Germline CDR1 is SNHLY and CDR2 is FYNNEI. The CDR3 totals 16 residues. The DNA read from the CDR3 is TGTGCCAGCAGTAGGGAGACTAGCGGGGTTCGGGGAACC. It is translated as CASSRETSGVRGT. The whole CDR3 protein reads CASSRETSGVRGTQYF.

In this sample, this clone turned up many times. The read comes to an end 3 residues before the CDR3 does, leaving the germline J gene to fill in the end. The V gene is TRBV7-2, the J gene TRBJ1-6; D is perhaps TRBD1 (6 bases). V lost 1 base and J 7 bases, leaving 11 bases between the germline ends. Germline CDR1 reads SGHTA; CDR2 reads FQGNSA. There are 15 residues in the CDR3. The CDR3 sequence: CASSLGHRANSPLHF. The CDR3 DNA, read in part, is TGTGCCAGCAGCTTAGGTCACAGGGCCAATTCACCC.

This clone was seen at least ten times. The sequence runs out 3 residues before the end of the CDR3; the remainder is reconstructed from the germline J gene. The rearrangement uses TRBV20-1 and TRBJ2-7, with 11 positions matching TRBD1. The CDR3 covers 14 residues. V shed 5 bases and J 5 bases; nucleotides not matched to a gene: 8. Germline loops: CDR1 DFQATT, CDR2 SNEGSKA (reference sequence). The CDR3 DNA, read in part, is TGCAGTGCTGAACGGACAGGGGGCTTCGACGAG. Its protein is CSAERTGGFDE. The CDR3 reads in full as CSAERTGGFDEQYF.

This clone was detected ten times or more. Partial CDR3 DNA: TGTGCCAGCACCAAAGTCCTCCTAGCGGGACAAGAGACC. Residues: CASTKVLLAGQET. The whole CDR3 sequence is CASTKVLLAGQETQYF. This chain connects TRBV28 to TRBJ2-5; 9 bases are shared with TRBD2. Coverage ceases 3 residues before the CDR3 finishes, and the germline J gene fills in the end. The germline V gene encodes CDR1 MDHEN and CDR2 SYDVKM. The CDR3 has 16 amino acids. The junction had 11 bases not matched to a gene; V was cut back by 7 bases and J by 2 bases.

In its sample, this clone was seen many times. The read is 3 residues too short to cover the CDR3 end, so that end is filled in from the germline J gene. The chain has TRBV20-1 and TRBJ2-1, with TRBD2 matching 13 bases. Germline lookup yields CDR1 DFQATT and CDR2 SNEGSKA (reference sequence). CDR3 length: 13 residues. After removal of 5 bases from V and 9 bases from J, the junction contained 4 bases not matched to a gene. The sequenced part of the CDR3 DNA is TGCAGTGCTTTGACTAGCGGGGGGCGTGAG. As protein: CSALTSGGRE. The full CDR3 protein is CSALTSGGREQFF.

This clone was counted many times. Read sequence stops 3 residues before the CDR3 end, and the germline J gene provides the missing end. The chain couples TRBV20-1 to TRBJ2-3; D is possibly TRBD2 (6 bases). This CDR3 contains 15 residues. Trimming shortened V by 0 bases and J by 2 bases, and 12 bases separated the two germline ends. Germline V gene data show CDR1 as DFQATT and CDR2 as SNEGSKA (reference sequence). CDR3 DNA (partial): TGCAGTGCTAGAGATCGGAGGGGATACACAGATACG. Its protein is CSARDRRGYTDT. The entire CDR3 protein reads CSARDRRGYTDTQYF.

This clone was seen many times. The read ends 3 residues early relative to the CDR3; the germline J gene fills the gap. V usage is TRBV28 and J usage is TRBJ2-7; maybe TRBD1 (6 bases). Trimming stripped 6 bases from V and 4 bases from J, with 13 bases between. CDR1 and CDR2 (germline): MDHEN, SYDVKM. The CDR3 consists of 13 residues. This CDR3 is CASRGASSYEQYF. The covered CDR3 bases are TGTGCCAGCAGGGGGGCGTCATCATACGAG.

The sample holds many counts of this clone. The CDR3 goes on 3 residues after the read ends, and that part is filled in from the germline J gene. The chain carries TRBV5-1 and TRBJ2-1; D is uncertain. The V gene's germline CDR1 is SGHRS and CDR2 YFSETQ. The length of the CDR3 is 14 residues. Trimming took off 2 bases at V and 7 bases at J, with 13 bases between the two ends. Partial CDR3 DNA: TGCGCCAGCAGCTTTATCGAGCGACCAAATGAG. It specifies CASSFIERPNE. The whole CDR3 reads CASSFIERPNEQFF.

About this clone: The read ends 3 residues before the CDR3 terminus; that terminus is restored from the germline J gene. The chain has TRBV19 and TRBJ2-7; the D gene is possibly TRBD1 (6 bases). V shed 5 bases and J shed 2 bases, with 16 bases lying between them. CDR1 is LNHDA and CDR2 is SQIVND in the germline V gene (reference sequence). The CDR3 has 15 residues. The DNA read from the CDR3 is TGTGCCAGTAGTCCCCCTCCGGGACAAGCCTACGAG. It codes for CASSPPPGQAYE. The entire CDR3 sequence reads CASSPPPGQAYEQYF. The full variable domain, with the rest looked up from reference TRBV19 and TRBJ2-7, is DGGITQSPKYLFRKEGQNVTLSCEQNLNHDAMYWYRQDPGQGLRLIYYSQIVNDFQKGDIAEGYSVSREKKESFPLTVTSAQKNPTAFYLCASSPPPGQAYEQYFGPGTRLTVT.